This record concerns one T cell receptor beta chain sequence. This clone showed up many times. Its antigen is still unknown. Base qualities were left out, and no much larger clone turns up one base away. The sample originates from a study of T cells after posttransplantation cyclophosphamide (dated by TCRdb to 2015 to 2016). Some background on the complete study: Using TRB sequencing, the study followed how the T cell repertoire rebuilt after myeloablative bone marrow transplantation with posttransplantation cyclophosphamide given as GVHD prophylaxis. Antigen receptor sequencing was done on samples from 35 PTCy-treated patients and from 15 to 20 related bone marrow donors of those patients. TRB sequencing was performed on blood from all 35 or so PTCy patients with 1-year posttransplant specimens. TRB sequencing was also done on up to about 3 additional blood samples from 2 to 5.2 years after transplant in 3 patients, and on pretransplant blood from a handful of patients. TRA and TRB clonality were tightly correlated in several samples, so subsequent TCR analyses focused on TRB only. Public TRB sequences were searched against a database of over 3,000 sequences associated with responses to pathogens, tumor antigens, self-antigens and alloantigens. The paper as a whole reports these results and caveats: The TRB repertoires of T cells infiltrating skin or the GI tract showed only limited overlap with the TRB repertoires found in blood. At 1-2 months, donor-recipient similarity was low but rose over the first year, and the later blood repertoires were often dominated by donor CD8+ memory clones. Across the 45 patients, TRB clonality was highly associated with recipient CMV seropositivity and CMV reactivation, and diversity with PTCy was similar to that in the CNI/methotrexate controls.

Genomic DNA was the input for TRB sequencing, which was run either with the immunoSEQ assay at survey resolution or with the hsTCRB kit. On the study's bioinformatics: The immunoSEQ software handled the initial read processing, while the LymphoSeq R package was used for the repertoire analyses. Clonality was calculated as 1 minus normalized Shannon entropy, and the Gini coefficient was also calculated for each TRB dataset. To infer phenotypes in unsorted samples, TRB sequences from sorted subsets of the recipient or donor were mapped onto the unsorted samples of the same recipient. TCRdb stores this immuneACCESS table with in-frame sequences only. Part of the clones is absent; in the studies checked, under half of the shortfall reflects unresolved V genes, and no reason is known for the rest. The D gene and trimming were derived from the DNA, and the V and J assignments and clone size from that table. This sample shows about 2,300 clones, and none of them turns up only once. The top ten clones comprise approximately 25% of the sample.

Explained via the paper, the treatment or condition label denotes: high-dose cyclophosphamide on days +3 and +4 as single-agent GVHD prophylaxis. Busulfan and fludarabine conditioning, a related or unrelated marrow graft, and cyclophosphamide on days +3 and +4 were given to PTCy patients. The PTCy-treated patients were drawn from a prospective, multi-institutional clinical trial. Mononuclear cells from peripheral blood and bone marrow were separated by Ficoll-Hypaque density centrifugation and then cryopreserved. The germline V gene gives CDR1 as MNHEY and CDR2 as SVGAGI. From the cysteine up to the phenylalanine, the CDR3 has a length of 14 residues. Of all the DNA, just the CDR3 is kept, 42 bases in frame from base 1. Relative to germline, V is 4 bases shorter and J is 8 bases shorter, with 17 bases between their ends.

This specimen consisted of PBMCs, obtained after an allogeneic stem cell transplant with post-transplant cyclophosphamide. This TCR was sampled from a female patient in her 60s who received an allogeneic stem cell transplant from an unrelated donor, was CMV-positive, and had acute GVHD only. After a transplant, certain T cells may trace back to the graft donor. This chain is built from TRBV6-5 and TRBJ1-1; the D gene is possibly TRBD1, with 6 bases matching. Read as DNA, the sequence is TGTGCCAGCAGTTCAGGGACAAGGGATTTAGAAGCTTTCTTT. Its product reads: CASSSGTRDLEAFF.